The present entry profiles one T cell receptor (beta chain) with its context. No antigen is known for it. Germline CDR1 and CDR2: MNHNY and SVGAGI (reference sequence). V lost 3 bases, J lost 1 base, and 9 bases lay in between. The CDR3 spans 14 residues. Diagnoses rested on clinical symptoms, serum thyroxine and TRAb, thyroid ultrasound and orbital computed tomography. This entry is derived from a study of T cells in Graves' hyperthyroidism and ophthalmopathy. The study's findings and limits: Onset of ophthalmopathy came a median approximately 6.5 months after the model predicted it. By a 13 V-J model, ophthalmopathy was set apart from stable hyperthyroidism. Most clonotypes that expanded in the thyroid above 0.001 also showed up in blood.

The CDR3 regions of TCR beta were amplified from RNA transcripts. The TCR CDR3 first-round RT-PCR relied on the HTBI primer set. TCRdb ran MiXCR on the multiplex PCR reads and lists one entry per CDR3 protein. Here the sample spans 250,000 to 350,000 distinct CDR3 sequences, about 20% being singletons. Sequenced material: blood. The clonotype was recovered from a man younger than 40 with Graves' ophthalmopathy. The rearrangement links TRBV6-6 to TRBJ1-1; no clear D gene. CDR3 in DNA: TGTGCCAGCAGTTATAGCGAGGGGAACACTGAAGCTTTCTTT. As protein: CASSYSEGNTEAFF.